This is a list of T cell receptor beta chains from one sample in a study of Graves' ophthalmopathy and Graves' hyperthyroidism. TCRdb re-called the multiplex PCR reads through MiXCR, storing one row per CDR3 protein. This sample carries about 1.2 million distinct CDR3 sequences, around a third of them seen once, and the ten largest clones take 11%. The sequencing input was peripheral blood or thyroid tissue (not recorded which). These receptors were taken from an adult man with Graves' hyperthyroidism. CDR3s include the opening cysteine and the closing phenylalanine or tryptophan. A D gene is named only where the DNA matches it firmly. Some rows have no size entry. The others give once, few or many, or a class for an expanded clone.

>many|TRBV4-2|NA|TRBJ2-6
TGTGCCAGCAGCCGGATGCAGGGGCTTGGGGCCAACGTCCTGACTTTC
CASSRMQGLGANVLTF
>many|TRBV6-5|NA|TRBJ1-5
TGTGCCAGCAGTTCCCGGAGTAATCAGCCCCAGCATTTT
CASSSRSNQPQHF
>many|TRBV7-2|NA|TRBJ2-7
TGTGCCAGCAGCTTAGTCCCCCAGGTCACCTCCTACGAGCAGTACTTC
CASSLVPQVTSYEQYF
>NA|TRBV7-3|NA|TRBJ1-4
TGTGCCAGCAGCTTAAACGGGGGGGCACGGGAAAAACTGTTTTTT
CASSLNGGAREKLFF
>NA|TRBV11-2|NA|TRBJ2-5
TGTGCCAGCAGGAACGGGGATGAGCCCCAGTACTTC
CASRNGDEPQYF
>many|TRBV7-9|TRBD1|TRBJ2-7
TGTGCCAGCAGCTTAGGACAGGGCCAGCTCTACGAGCAGTACTTC
CASSLGQGQLYEQYF
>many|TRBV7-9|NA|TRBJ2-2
TGTGCCAGCAGCCTTACACCAAACACCGGGGAGCTGTTTTTT
CASSLTPNTGELFF
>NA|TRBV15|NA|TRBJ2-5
TGTGCCACCAGCAGAGTGGGACCAGGGGCACTAGGGACCCAGTACTTC
CATSRVGPGALGTQYF
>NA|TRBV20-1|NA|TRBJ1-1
TGCAGTGCCCCGGGGACGATGGAGGCTTTCTTT
CSAPGTMEAFF
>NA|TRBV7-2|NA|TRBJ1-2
TGTGCCAGCAGCTTAGCTTGGGTCTACGGCTACACCTTC
CASSLAWVYGYTF
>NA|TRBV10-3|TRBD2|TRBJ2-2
TGTGCCAGCAGTTTATCCATTGTGGTCGGGACTAGTACGACCGGGGAGCTGTTTTTT
CASSLSIVVGTSTTGELFF
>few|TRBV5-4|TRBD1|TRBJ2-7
TGTGCCAGCAGCTCCGGCCCCACAGGGGGCTACGAGCAGTACTTC
CASSSGPTGGYEQYF
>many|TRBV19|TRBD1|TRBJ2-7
TGTGCCAGTAGAAGAACCCTGGGACAGGCAAAAGGGTCCTACGAGCAGTACTTC
CASRRTLGQAKGSYEQYF
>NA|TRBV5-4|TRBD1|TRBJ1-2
TGCGCCAGCAGCAGACAGGGGTTAGATGGCTACACCTTC
CASSRQGLDGYTF
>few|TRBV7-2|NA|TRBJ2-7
TGTGCCAGCTCACCACCGTCCGACTACGAGCAGTACTTC
CASSPPSDYEQYF
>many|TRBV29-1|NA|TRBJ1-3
TGCAGCGTTGTTCTGGGTGACTCTGGAAACACCATATATTTT
CSVVLGDSGNTIYF
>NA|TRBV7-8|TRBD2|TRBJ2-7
TGTGCCAGCAGCGCCCTGAAGCGGGAGGGCTACGAGCAGTACTTC
CASSALKREGYEQYF
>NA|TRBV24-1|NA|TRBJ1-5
TGTGCCACCGGAGATATGCCCCAGCATTTT
CATGDMPQHF
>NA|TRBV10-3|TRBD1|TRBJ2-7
TGTGCCATCAGTGATACCGGGACAGGGACCTACGAGCAGTACTTC
CAISDTGTGTYEQYF
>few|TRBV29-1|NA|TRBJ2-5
TGCAGCGTTGCTGAGAAGACCCAGTACTTC
CSVAEKTQYF
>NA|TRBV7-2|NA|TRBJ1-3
TGTGCCAGCAGCTTAGACGGGGGTTTGTCTGGAAACACCATATATTTT
CASSLDGGLSGNTIYF
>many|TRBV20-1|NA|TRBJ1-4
TGCAGTGCTAGAGATGGCAGGGTCTATGAAAAACTGTTTTTT
CSARDGRVYEKLFF
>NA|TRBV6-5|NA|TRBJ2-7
TGTGCCAGCAGTTACTTGGGGGCTGGCGAGCAGTACTTC
CASSYLGAGEQYF
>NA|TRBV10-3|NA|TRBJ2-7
TGTGCCACCCGGCGGGCCTACGAGCAGTACTTC
CATRRAYEQYF
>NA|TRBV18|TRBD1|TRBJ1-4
TGTGCCAGCTCATCTCGGACAGGGGGATATGAAAAACTGTTTTTT
CASSSRTGGYEKLFF
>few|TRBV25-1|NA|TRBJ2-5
TGTGCCAGCAGTGGAGGGTGGGGTCAGACCCAGTACTTC
CASSGGWGQTQYF
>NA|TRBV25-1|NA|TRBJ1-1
TGTGCCAGCTTAGCACGGGGGGGCGTAACTGAAGCTTTCTTT
CASLARGGVTEAFF
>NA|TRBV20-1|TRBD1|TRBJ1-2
TGCAGTGCTATCGACAGGGGGCGTTTCTATGGCTACACCTTC
CSAIDRGRFYGYTF
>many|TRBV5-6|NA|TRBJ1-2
TGTGCCAGCAACTCACCGGGTTCAGGCATATATGGCTACACCTTC
CASNSPGSGIYGYTF
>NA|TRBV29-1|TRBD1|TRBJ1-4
TGCAGCGGCAGGACAGGGGGTACTAATGAAAAACTGTTTTTT
CSGRTGGTNEKLFF
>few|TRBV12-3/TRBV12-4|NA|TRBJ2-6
TGTGCCAGCAGTTTTGACGGGTCTGGGGCCAACGTCCTGACTTTC
CASSFDGSGANVLTF
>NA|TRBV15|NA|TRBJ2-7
TGTGCCACCAGCAACCGACCGGGACCACCATACGAGCAGTACTTC
CATSNRPGPPYEQYF
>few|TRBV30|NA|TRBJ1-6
TGTGCCTGGAGCGTCGACAGGTGGAATTCACCCCTCCACTTT
CAWSVDRWNSPLHF
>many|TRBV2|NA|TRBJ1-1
TGTGCCAGCATGATAGCCAGGGGGAACACTGAAGCTTTCTTT
CASMIARGNTEAFF
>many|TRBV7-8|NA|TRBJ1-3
TGTGCCAGCAGCCGGGAGTCCTCGGGGAGCTCTGGAAACACCATATATTTT
CASSRESSGSSGNTIYF
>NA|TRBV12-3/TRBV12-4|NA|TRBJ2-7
TGTGCCAGCAGTTCGCCCCTGATCCGCGAGCAGTACTTC
CASSSPLIREQYF
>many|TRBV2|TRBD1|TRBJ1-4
TGTGCCAGCAGGACGGGGACAGGGGCCGAAAAACTGTTTTTT
CASRTGTGAEKLFF
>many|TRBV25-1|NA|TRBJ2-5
TGTGCCAGCAGTACTGTGCTCTCGGAGACCCAGTACTTC
CASSTVLSETQYF